This T cell receptor (beta chain) was recovered during a study of blood T cell repertoires in COVID-19. Participant reports of clinical history set cohort assignment. The CDR3 has 16 amino acids. Trimming shortened V by 0 bases and J by 0 bases, and 9 bases separated the two germline ends. Germline loops: CDR1 MNHNY, CDR2 SVGAGI (reference sequence). TCRdb's copy holds only in-frame clones and misses some; the assay was immunoSEQ multiplex PCR. This table holds hundreds of thousands of clones, 75% to 90% found once. The table lists this clone with a count of one. The V and J genes are TRBV6-6 and TRBJ1-3, with D hard to call. Sequenced input: PBMCs or T cells enriched from blood (not recorded which). The source is a woman aged 25-40 years who had been exposed to COVID-19. CDR3 residues: CASSYSRGSSGNTIYF. Here the CDR3 DNA reads TGTGCCAGCAGTTACTCTCGGGGAAGCTCTGGAAACACCATATATTTT.